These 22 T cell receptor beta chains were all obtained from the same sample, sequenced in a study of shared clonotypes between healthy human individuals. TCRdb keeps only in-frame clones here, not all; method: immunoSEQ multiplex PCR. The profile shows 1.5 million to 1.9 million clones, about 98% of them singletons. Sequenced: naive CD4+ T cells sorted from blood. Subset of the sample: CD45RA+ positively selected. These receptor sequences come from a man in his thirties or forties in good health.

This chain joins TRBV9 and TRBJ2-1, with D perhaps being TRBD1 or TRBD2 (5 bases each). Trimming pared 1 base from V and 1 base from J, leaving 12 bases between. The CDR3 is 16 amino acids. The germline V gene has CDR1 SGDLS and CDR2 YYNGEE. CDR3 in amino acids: CASSVNPGTSYNEQFF. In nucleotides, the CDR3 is TGTGCCAGCAGCGTAAATCCGGGGACGTCCTACAATGAGCAGTTCTTC. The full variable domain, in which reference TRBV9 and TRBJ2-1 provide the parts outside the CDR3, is DSGVTQTPKHLITATGQRVTLRCSPRSGDLSVYWYQQSLDQGLQFLIQYYNGEERAKGNILERFSAQQFPDLHSELNLSSLELGDSALYFCASSVNPGTSYNEQFFGPGTRLTVL.

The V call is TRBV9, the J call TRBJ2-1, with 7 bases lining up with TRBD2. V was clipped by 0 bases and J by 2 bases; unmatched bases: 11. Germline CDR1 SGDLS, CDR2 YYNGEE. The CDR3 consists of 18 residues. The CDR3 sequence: CASSVGPGGAGTYNEQFF. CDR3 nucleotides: TGTGCCAGCAGCGTAGGTCCGGGGGGAGCGGGAACCTACAATGAGCAGTTCTTC.

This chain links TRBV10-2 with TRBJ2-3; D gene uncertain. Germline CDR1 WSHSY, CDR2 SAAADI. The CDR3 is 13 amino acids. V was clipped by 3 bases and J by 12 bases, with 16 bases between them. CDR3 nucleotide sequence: TGCGCCAGCAGTGAATCCCCCGACCGAGGACAGTATTTT. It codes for CASSESPDRGQYF.

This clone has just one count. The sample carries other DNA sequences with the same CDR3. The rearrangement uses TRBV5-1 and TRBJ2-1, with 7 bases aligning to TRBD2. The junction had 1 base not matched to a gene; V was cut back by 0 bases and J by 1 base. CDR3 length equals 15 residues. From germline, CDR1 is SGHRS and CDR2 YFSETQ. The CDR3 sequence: CASSLGLASYNEQFF. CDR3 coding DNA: TGCGCCAGCAGCTTGGGACTAGCATCCTACAATGAGCAGTTCTTC.

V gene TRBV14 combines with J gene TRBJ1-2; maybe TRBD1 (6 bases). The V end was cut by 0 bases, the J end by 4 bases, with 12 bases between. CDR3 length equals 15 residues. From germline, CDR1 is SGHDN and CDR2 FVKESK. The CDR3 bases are TGTGCCAGCAGCCAAGAGCAAGGCAGGGGCTATGGCTACACCTTC. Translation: CASSQEQGRGYGYTF.

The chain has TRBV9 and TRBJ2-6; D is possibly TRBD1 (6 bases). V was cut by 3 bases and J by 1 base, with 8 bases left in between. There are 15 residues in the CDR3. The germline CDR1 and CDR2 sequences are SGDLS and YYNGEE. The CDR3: CASSDRASGANVLTF. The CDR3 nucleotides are TGTGCCAGCAGCGACAGGGCGTCTGGGGCCAACGTCCTGACTTTC.

CDR3 region: CASSFLDAYEQYF. DNA for the CDR3: TGTGCCAGCAGTTTTTTGGATGCCTACGAGCAGTACTTC. V usage is TRBV27 and J usage is TRBJ2-7, with D uncertain. CDR1 MNHEY and CDR2 SMNVEV come from the germline V gene (reference sequence). The length of the CDR3 is 13 residues. Trimming stripped 3 bases from V and 2 bases from J, with 8 bases between.

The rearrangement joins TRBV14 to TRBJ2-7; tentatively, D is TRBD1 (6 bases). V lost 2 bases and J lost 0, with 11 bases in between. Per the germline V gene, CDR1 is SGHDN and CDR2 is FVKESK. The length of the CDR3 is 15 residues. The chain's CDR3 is CASSQRTVSSYEQYF. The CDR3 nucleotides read TGTGCCAGCAGCCAAAGGACAGTGAGCTCCTACGAGCAGTACTTC.

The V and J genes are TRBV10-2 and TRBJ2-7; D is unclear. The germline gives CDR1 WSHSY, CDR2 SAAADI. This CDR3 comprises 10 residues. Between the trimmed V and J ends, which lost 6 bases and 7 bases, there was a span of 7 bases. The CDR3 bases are TGCGCCAGCAGGGAGAGAGAGCAGTACTTC. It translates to CASREREQYF.

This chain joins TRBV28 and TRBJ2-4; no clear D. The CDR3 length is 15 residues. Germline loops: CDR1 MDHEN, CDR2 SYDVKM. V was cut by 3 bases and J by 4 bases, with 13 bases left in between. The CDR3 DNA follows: TGTGCCAGCAGTTTCGCAGGCTTGGCAAAAAACATTCAGTACTTC. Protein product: CASSFAGLAKNIQYF.

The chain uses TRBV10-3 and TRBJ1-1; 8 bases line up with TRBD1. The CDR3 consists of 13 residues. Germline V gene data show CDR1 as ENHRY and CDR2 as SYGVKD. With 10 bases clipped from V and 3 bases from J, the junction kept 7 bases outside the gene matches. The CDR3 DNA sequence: TGTGCCACCCACGGGACAGGCGACACTGAAGCTTTCTTT. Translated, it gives CATHGTGDTEAFF.

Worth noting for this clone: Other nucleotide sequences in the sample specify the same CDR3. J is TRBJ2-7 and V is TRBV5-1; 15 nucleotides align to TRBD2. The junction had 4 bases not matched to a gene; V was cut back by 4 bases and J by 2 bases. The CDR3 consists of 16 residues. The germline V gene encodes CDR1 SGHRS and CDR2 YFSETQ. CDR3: CASSLGTSGRTYEQYF. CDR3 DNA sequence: TGCGCCAGCAGCCTCGGGACTAGCGGGAGGACCTACGAGCAGTACTTC.

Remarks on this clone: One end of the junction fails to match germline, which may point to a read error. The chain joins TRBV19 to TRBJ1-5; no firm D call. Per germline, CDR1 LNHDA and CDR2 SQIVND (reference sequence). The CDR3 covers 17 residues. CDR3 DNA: TGTGCCAGTACTATACATTCCTCGATATTGGGCAATCAGCCCCAGCATTTT. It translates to CASTIHSSILGNQPQHF.

CDR3 DNA: TGTGCCAGCAGCTCCATACAGGTACTTAACACTGAAGCTTTCTTT. Protein sequence: CASSSIQVLNTEAFF. The chain couples TRBV7-6 to TRBJ1-1, with a tentative D call TRBD1 (5 bases). Trimming pared 4 bases from V and 2 bases from J, leaving 14 bases between. Germline CDR1 is SGHVS and CDR2 is FNYEAQ. The CDR3 is 15 residues long.

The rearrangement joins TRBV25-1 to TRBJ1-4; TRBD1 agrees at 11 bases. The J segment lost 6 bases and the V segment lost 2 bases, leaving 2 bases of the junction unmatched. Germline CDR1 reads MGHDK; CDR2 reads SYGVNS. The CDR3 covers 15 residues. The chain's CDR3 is CASSEPGQGDEKLFF. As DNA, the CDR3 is TGTGCCAGCAGTGAACCGGGACAGGGGGATGAAAAACTGTTTTTT.

The CDR3 DNA reads as TGCAGCGTTGAGCGTGGGGATTCCTACGAGCAGTACTTC. Amino acids: CSVERGDSYEQYF. The rearrangement uses TRBV29-1 and TRBJ2-7; the D is unclear. Trimming removed 3 bases from V and 1 base from J, with 10 bases in between. There are 13 residues in the CDR3. The germline CDR1 and CDR2 sequences are SQVTM and ANQGSEA.

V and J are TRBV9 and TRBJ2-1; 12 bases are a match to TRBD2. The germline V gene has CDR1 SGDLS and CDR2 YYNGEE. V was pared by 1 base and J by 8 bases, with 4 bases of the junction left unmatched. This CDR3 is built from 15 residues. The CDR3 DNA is TGTGCCAGCAGCGTAACTAGCGGGAGGACGTATGAGCAGTTCTTC. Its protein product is CASSVTSGRTYEQFF.

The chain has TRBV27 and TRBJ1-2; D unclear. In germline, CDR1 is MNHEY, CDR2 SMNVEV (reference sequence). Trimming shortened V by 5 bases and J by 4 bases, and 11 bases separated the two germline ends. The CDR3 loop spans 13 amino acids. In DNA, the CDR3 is TGTGCCAGCAGTCCATCTGGCGGCTATGGCTACACCTTC. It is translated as CASSPSGGYGYTF.

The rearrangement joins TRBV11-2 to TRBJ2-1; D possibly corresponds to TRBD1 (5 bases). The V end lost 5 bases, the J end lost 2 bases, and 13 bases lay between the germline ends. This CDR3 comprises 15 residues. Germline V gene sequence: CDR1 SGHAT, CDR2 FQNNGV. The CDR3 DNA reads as TGTGCCAGCAGCCCAAGGGCAGGGACCTACAATGAGCAGTTCTTC. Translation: CASSPRAGTYNEQFF.

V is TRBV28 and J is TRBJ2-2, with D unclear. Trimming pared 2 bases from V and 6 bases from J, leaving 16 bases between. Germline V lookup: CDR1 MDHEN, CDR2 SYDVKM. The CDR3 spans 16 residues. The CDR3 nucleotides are TGTGCCAGCAGTTTAGCGTGGCAGCTTGAGGCCGGGGAGCTGTTTTTT. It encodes CASSLAWQLEAGELFF.

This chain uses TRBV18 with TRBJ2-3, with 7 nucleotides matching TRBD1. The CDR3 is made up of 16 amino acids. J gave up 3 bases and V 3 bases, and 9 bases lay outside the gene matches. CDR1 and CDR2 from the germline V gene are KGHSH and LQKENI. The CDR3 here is CASSPLKGAPTDTQYF. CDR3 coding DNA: TGTGCCAGCTCACCCCTAAAGGGGGCGCCGACAGATACGCAGTATTTT.

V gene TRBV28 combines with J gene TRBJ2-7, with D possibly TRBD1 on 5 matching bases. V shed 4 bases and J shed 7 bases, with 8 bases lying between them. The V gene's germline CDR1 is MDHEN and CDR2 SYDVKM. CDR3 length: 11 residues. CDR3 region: CASSYRTEQYF. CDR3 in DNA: TGTGCCAGCAGTTACCGGACAGAGCAGTACTTC.